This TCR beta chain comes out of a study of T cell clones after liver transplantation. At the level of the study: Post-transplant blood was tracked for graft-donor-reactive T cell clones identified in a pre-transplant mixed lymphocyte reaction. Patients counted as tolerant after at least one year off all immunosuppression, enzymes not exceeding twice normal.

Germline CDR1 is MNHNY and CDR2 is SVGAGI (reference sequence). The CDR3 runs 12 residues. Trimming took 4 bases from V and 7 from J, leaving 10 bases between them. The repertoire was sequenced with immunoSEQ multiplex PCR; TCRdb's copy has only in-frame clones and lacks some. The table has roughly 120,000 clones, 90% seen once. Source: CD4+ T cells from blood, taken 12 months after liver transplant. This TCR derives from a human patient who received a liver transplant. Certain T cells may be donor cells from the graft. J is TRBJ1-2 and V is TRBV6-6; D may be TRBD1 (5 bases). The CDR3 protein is CASSFGRVGYTF. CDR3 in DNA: TGTGCCAGCAGTTTCGGCAGGGTTGGCTACACCTTC.